This T cell receptor beta chain was found in a study of blood T cell repertoires in COVID-19. Authors' data handling: Amplified reference gene primers provided the basis for estimating nucleated cell counts. Sequencing used immunoSEQ multiplex PCR; TCRdb keeps in-frame clones, though not all of them. For V, J and clone size, that table is used; D and trimming come from the DNA. The table records some 400,000 clones, approximately 93% of them present only once. Residents of approximately 25 US areas, aged about 18 to 95 years, made up the participants. Participants' reported clinical history set cohort assignment. Within 2 weeks of study entry, exposed participants had contacted a PCR-confirmed or clinician-diagnosed COVID-19 case. The sample was PBMCs or T cells enriched from blood (not recorded which). The receptor's source is a woman between 40 and 50 years old who had been exposed to COVID-19.

The CDR3 DNA reads TGTGCCAGCAGCTTAACCCCCCCGGGGACAATTCCAAAAGGTTACGAGCAGTACTTC. Its translation is CASSLTPPGTIPKGYEQYF. This chain links TRBV7-9 with TRBJ2-7, with a weak D call TRBD1 (6 bases). Germline CDR1 SEHNR, CDR2 FQNEAQ (reference sequence). There are 19 residues in the CDR3. V was shortened by 2 bases and J by 4 bases, with 27 bases between the two germline ends.